This TCR beta chain was recorded in a study of tumour-infiltrating T cells in Burkitt lymphoma. Across the study: Productive clonality predicted overall and progression-free survival.

Measured with immunoSEQ multiplex PCR; TCRdb has only the in-frame clones, and not every one. Counted here are thousands of clones, 80% to 90% occurring once; the ten biggest clones make up 15% to 20%. This clone was seen once. Germline V gene data show CDR1 as SNHLY and CDR2 as FYNNEI. The CDR3 extends over 17 amino acids. The V and J ends lost 1 base and 0 bases, in that order; junction bases with no gene match: 4. The chain uses TRBV2 and TRBJ2-1, with 9 bases fitting TRBD2. The specimen was tumor tissue. The source is a human donor with diffuse large B-cell lymphoma. CDR3 coding DNA: TGTGCCAGCAGTGAAGGTCCTAGCGGGACCTCCTACAATGAGCAGTTCTTC. As protein: CASSEGPSGTSYNEQFF.